These T cell receptor beta chains were read from a single sample in a study of blood T cell repertoires in COVID-19. Only in-frame clones appear in the TCRdb table, and some are missing; sequencing was by immunoSEQ multiplex PCR. The sample lists 250,000 or so clones; about 90% were seen once. Sequenced material: peripheral blood. The receptors shown here come from a man aged 18 to 35 with active or convalescent COVID-19. Both conserved end residues are trimmed from each CDR3. A row's size may be missing; if present it is once, few, many or a size class.

V: TRBV5-1; J: TRBJ1-2; size: NA; CDR3: ASSSFGTGGSNGNGYT
V: TRBV27; J: TRBJ2-7; size: NA; CDR3: ASSSGTGIAYEQY
V: TRBV6-2/TRBV6-3; J: TRBJ1-3; size: NA; CDR3: ASSYSQDNPGNTIY
V: TRBV5-1; J: TRBJ2-1; size: once; CDR3: ASSLSGSSYNEQF
V: TRBV3-1/TRBV3-2; J: TRBJ2-2; size: NA; CDR3: ASSQAGTGETGELF
V: TRBV2; J: TRBJ1-2; size: NA; CDR3: ASSDGTGRIYGYT
V: TRBV5-6; J: TRBJ1-4; size: NA; CDR3: ASSFGGENEKLF
V: TRBV11-2; J: TRBJ2-1; size: NA; CDR3: ASSFSVGSYNEQF
V: TRBV3-1/TRBV3-2; J: TRBJ1-1; size: NA; CDR3: ASSSEGGYTEAF
V: TRBV19; J: TRBJ2-7; size: NA; CDR3: ASSSGLGTYEQY
V: TRBV7-3; J: TRBJ1-5; size: few; CDR3: ASSCYGTGGCQPQH
V: TRBV27; J: TRBJ1-1; size: NA; CDR3: ASSLSADRGMNTEAF
V: TRBV20-1; J: TRBJ1-2; size: NA; CDR3: SAADRGGYT
V: TRBV18; J: TRBJ1-1; size: NA; CDR3: ASSPSLAVNTEAF
V: TRBV30; J: TRBJ2-1; size: NA; CDR3: AFRGRNEQF
V: TRBV18; J: TRBJ1-3; size: NA; CDR3: ASSNRQNSGNTIY
V: TRBV28; J: TRBJ1-2; size: once; CDR3: ASSPGLNYGYT
V: TRBV2; J: TRBJ2-3; size: NA; CDR3: ASSETRWRGGFTDTQY